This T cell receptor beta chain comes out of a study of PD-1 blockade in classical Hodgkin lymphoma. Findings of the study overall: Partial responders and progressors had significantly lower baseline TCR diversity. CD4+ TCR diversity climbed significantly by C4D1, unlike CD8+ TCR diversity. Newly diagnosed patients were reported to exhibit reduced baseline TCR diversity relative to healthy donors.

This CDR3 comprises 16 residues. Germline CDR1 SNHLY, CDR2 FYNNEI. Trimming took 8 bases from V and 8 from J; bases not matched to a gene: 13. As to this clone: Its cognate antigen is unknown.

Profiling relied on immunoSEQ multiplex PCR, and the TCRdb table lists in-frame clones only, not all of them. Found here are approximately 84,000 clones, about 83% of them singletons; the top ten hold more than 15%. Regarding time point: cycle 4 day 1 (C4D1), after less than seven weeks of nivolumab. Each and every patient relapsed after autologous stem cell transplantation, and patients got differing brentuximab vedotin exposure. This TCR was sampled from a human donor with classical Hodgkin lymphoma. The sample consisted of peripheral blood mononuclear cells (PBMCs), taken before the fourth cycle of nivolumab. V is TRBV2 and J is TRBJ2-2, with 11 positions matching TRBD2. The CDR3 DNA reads TGTGCCAGCCGGATCGGGCTAGCGGGAGGTGCGGGGGAGCTGTTTTTT. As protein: CASRIGLAGGAGELFF. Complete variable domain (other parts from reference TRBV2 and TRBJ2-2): EPEVTQTPSHQVTQMGQEVILRCVPISNHLYFYWYRQILGQKVEFLVSFYNNEISEKSEIFDDQFSVERPDGSNFTLKIRSTKLEDSAMYFCASRIGLAGGAGELFFGEGSRLTVL.